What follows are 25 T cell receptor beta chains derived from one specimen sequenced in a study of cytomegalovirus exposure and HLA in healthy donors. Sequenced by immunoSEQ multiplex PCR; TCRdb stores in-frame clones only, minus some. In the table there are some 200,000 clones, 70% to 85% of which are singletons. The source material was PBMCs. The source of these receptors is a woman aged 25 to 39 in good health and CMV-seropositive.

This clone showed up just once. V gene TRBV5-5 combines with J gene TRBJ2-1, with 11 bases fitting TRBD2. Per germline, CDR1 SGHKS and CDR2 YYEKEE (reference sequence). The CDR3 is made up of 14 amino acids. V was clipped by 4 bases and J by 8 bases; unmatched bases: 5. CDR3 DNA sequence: TGTGCCAGCAGCCTTAGCGGGAGGGGGTATGAGCAGTTCTTC. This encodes CASSLSGRGYEQFF.

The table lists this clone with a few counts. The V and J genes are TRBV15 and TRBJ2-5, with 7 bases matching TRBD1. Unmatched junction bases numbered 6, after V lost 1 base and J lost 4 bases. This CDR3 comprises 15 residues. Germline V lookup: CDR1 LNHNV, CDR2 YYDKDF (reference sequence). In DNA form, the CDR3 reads TGTGCCACCAGCAGAGGACAGGGTATAGGAGAGACCCAGTACTTC. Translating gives CATSRGQGIGETQYF.

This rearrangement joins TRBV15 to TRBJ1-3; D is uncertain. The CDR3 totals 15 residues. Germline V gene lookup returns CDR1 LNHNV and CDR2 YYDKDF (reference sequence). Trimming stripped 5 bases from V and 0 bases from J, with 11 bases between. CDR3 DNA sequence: TGTGCCACCAGCGGCCGAGGGAGCTCTGGAAACACCATATATTTT. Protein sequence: CATSGRGSSGNTIYF.

Here the CDR3 DNA reads TGTGCCAGCAGTGAGCCCGCCGGGACAGGGACCTACGAGCAGTACTTC. Translation gives CASSEPAGTGTYEQYF. The chain joins TRBV6-1 to TRBJ2-7, with 9 bases that match TRBD1. CDR1 is MNHNS and CDR2 is SASEGT in the germline V gene. Losses at the gene ends were 3 bases for V and 2 bases for J; bases not matched to a gene: 8. The CDR3 runs to 16 residues.

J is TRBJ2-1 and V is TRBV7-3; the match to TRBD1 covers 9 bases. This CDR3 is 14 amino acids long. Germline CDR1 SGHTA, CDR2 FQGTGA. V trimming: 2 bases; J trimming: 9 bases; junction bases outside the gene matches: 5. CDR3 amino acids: CASSLLGQGGEQFF. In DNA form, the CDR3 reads TGTGCCAGCAGCTTACTGGGACAGGGCGGTGAGCAGTTCTTC.

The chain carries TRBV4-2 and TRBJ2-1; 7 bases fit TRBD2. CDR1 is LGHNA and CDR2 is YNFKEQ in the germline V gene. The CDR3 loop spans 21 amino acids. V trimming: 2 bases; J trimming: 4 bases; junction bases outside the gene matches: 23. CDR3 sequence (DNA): TGTGCCAGCAGCCAAATCGCGGCTAGCGGATCATCCGGCAAACTGTACAATGAGCAGTTCTTC. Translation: CASSQIAASGSSGKLYNEQFF.

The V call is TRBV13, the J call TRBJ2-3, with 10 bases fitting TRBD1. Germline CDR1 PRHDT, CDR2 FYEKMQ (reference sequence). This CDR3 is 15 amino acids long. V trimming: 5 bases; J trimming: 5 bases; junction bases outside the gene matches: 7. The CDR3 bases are TGTGCCAGCAGCCTCGAGGGACAGGGGCGAGATACGCAGTATTTT. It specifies CASSLEGQGRDTQYF.

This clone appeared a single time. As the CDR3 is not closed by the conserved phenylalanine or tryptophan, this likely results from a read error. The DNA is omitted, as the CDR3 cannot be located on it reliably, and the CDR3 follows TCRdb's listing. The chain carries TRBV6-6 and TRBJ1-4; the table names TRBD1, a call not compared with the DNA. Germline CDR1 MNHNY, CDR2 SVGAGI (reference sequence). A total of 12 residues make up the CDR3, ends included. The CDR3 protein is CARARQLIQGIL.

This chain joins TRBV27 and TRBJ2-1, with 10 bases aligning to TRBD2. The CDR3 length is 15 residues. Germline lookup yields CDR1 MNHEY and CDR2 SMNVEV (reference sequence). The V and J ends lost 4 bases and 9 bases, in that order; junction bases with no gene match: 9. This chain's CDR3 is CASSSGLADQFEQFF. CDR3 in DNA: TGTGCCAGCAGTTCCGGACTAGCGGATCAGTTTGAGCAGTTCTTC.

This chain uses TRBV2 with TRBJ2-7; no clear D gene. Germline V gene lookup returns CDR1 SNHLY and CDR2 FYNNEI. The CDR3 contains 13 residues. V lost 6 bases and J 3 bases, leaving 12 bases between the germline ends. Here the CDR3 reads CASSLLIGYEQYF. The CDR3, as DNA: TGTGCCAGCAGCCTTCTTATCGGCTACGAGCAGTACTTC.

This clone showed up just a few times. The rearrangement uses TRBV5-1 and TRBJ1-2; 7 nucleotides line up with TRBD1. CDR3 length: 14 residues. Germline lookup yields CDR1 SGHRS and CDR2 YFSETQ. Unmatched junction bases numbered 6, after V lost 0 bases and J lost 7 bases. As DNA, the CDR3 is TGCGCCAGCAGCTTGGCACAGGGACAGTCTGGCTACACCTTC. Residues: CASSLAQGQSGYTF.

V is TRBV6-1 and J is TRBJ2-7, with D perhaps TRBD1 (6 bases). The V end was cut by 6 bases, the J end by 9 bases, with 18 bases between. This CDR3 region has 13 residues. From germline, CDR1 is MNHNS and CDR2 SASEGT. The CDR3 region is CASRKDRKVAQYF. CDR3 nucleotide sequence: TGTGCCAGCAGGAAGGACAGAAAAGTGGCGCAGTACTTC.

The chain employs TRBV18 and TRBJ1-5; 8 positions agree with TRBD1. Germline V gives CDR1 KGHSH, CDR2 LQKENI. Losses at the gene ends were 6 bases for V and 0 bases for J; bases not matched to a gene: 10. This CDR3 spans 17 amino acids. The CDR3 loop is CASSRDRTALSNQPQHF. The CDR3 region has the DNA TGTGCCAGCTCGCGGGACAGGACAGCACTTAGCAATCAGCCCCAGCATTTT.

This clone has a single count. The CDR3 here is CASSLDLGQAAFF. The CDR3 DNA reads as TGTGCCAGCAGCTTAGACCTGGGGCAGGCGGCTTTCTTT. The chain carries TRBV7-6 and TRBJ1-1; a weak D match, TRBD1 (5 bases). This CDR3 comprises 13 residues. The germline V and J ends were trimmed by 1 base and 11 bases, with 14 bases remaining between them. In germline, CDR1 is SGHVS, CDR2 FNYEAQ.

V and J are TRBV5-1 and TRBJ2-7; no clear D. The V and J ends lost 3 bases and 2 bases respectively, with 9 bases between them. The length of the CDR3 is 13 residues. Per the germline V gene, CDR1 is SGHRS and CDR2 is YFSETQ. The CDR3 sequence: CASSSPEAYEQYF. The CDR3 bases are TGCGCCAGCAGCTCTCCAGAAGCCTACGAGCAGTACTTC.

CDR3 in DNA: TGTGCCAGCAGCTTAGGGGTTTATTTGGGCACACAGCCCTCCTACGAGCAGTACTTC. This encodes CASSLGVYLGTQPSYEQYF. V usage is TRBV7-8 and J usage is TRBJ2-7; no reliable D call. V lost 1 base, J lost 0 bases, and 22 bases lay in between. Germline values: CDR1 SGHVS, CDR2 FQNEAQ. This CDR3 spans 19 amino acids. The full variable domain, its missing parts supplied by reference TRBV7-8 and TRBJ2-7, is GAGVSQSPRYKVAKRGQDVALRCDPISGHVSLFWYQQALGQGPEFLTYFQNEAQLDKSGLPSDRFFAERPEGSVSTLKIQRTQQEDSAVYLCASSLGVYLGTQPSYEQYFGPGTRLTVT.

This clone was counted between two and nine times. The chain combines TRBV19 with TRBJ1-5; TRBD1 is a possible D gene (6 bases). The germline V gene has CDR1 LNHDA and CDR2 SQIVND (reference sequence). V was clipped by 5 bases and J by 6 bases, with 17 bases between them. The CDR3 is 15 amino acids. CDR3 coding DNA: TGTGCCAGTAGTCTTGGGACAATGGGGTTTCAGCCCCAGCATTTT. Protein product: CASSLGTMGFQPQHF.

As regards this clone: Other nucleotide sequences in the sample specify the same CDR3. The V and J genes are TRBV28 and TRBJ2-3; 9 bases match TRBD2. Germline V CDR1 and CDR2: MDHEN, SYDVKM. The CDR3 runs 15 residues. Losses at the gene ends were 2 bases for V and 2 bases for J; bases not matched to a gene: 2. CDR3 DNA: TGTGCCAGCAGTTTACCTAGCGGGGTCACAGATACGCAGTATTTT. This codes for CASSLPSGVTDTQYF.

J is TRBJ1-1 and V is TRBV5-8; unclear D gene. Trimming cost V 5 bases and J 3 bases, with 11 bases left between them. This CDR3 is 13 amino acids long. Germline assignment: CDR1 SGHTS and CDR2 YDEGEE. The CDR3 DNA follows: TGTGCCAGCAGACGCGGCCCGGACACTGAAGCTTTCTTT. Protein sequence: CASRRGPDTEAFF.

The CDR3 here is CASSSRRVGQYF. The CDR3 bases are TGTGCCAGCAGCTCACGCAGGGTGGGGCAGTACTTC. This chain links TRBV5-6 with TRBJ2-7, with D possibly matching TRBD1 (5 bases). V lost 3 bases and J 9 bases, leaving 13 bases between the germline ends. The CDR3 spans 12 residues. CDR1 and CDR2 (germline): SGHDT, YYEEEE.

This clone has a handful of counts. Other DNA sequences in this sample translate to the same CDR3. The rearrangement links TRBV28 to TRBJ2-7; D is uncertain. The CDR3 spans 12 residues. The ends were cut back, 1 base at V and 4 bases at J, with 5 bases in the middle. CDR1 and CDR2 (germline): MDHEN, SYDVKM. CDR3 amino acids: CASSLSRYEQYF. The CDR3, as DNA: TGTGCCAGCAGTTTATCCCGGTACGAGCAGTACTTC.

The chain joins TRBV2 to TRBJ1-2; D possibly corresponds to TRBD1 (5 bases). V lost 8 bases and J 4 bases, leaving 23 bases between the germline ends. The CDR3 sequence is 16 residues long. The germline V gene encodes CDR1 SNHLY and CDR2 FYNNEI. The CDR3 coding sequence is TGTGCCAGCTCAGGAGGGGAAATGAGAATGCTCTATGGCTACACCTTC. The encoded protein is CASSGGEMRMLYGYTF.

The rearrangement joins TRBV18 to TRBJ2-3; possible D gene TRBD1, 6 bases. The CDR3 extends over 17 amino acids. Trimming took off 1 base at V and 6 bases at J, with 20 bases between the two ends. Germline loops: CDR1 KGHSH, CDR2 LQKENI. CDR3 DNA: TGTGCCAGCTCACCACTTGGCGGACGTGCGCAGGGGGATACGCAGTATTTT. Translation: CASSPLGGRAQGDTQYF. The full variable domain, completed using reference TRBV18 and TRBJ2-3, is NAGVMQNPRHLVRRRGQEARLRCSPMKGHSHVYWYRQLPEEGLKFMVYLQKENIIDESGMPKERFSAEFPKEGPSILRIQQVVRGDSAAYFCASSPLGGRAQGDTQYFGPGTRLTVL.

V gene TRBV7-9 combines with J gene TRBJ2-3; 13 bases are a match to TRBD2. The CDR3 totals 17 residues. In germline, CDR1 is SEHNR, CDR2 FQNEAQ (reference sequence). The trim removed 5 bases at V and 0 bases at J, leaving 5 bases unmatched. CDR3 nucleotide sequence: TGTGCCAGCAGCCTGGGGACTAGCGGGATGAGCACAGATACGCAGTATTTT. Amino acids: CASSLGTSGMSTDTQYF.

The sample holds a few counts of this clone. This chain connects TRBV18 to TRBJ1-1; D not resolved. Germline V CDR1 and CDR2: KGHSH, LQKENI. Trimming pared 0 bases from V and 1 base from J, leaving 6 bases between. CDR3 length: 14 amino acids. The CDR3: CASSPPSRNTEAFF. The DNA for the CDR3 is TGTGCCAGCTCACCACCTTCCCGGAACACTGAAGCTTTCTTT. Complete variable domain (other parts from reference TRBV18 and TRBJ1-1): NAGVMQNPRHLVRRRGQEARLRCSPMKGHSHVYWYRQLPEEGLKFMVYLQKENIIDESGMPKERFSAEFPKEGPSILRIQQVVRGDSAAYFCASSPPSRNTEAFFGQGTRLTVV.